This entry describes one T cell receptor (beta chain). This specimen comes from a study of response to subunit inactivated influenza vaccine. The CDR3 loop spans 14 amino acids. V lost 3 bases, J lost 5 bases, and 3 bases stayed unmatched. Germline CDR1 is SGHKS and CDR2 is YYEKEE (reference sequence). TCRdb passed the RT-PCR reads through MiXCR, listing each CDR3 protein once. The data show about 570,000 distinct CDR3 sequences, with about 10% seen just once and 11% held by the top ten. These sequences were also reported in another study, on T cells expressing NK-cell markers. That source adds: UMIs accompanied the 5'RACE template switching by which TCR beta cDNA was made. These clonotypes also led the CD3+CD56-NKG2C+ fraction in four donors.

Sequencing used PBMCs from blood, obtained on the day of vaccination. This sequence originates from a man over 45 who received an inactivated influenza vaccine. V and J are TRBV5-5 and TRBJ2-7; 12 bases fit TRBD1. In nucleotides, the CDR3 is TGTGCCAGCAGCTCCGGGACAGGGGGCGACGAGCAGTACTTC. The encoded protein is CASSSGTGGDEQYF.